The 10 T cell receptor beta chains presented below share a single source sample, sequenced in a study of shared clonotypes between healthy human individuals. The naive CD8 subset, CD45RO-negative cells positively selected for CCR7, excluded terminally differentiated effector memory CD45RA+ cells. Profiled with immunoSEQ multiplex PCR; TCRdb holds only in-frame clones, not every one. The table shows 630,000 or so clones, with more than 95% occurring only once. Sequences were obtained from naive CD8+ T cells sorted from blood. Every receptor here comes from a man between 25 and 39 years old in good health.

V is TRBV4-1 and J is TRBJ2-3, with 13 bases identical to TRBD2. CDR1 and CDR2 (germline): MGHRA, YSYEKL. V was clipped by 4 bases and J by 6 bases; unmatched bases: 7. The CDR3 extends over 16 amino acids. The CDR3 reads CASSPRTSGSWDTQYF. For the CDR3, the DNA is TGCGCCAGCAGCCCGAGGACTAGCGGGAGTTGGGATACGCAGTATTTT.

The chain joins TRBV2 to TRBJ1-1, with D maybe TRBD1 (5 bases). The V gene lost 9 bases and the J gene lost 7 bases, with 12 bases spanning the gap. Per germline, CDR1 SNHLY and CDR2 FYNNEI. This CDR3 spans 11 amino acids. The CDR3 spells CASPQTDEAFF. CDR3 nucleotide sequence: TGTGCCAGTCCTCAGACAGATGAAGCTTTCTTT.

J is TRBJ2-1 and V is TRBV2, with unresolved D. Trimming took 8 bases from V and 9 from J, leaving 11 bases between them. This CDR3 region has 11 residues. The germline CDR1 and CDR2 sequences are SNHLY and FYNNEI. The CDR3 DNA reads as TGTGCCAGCTCAGAAAGGGCTGAGCAGTTCTTC. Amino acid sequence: CASSERAEQFF.

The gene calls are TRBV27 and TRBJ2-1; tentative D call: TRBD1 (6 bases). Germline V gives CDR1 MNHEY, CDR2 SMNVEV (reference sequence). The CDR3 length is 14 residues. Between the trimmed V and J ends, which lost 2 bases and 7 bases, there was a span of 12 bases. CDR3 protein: CASSLQGTGNEQFF. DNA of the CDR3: TGTGCCAGCAGTTTACAGGGGACCGGGAATGAGCAGTTCTTC.

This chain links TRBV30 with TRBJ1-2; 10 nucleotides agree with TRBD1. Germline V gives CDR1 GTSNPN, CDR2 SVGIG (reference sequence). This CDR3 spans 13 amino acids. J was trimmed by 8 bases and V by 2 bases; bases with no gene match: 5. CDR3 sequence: CAWSMDRGMGYTF. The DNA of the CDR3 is TGTGCCTGGAGTATGGACAGGGGGATGGGCTACACCTTC.

The CDR3 bases are TGTGCCAGCAGCTTAGAGCTCACCGGGGAGCTGTTTTTT. It codes for CASSLELTGELFF. The rearrangement uses TRBV7-9 and TRBJ2-2; D is ambiguous. From germline, CDR1 is SEHNR and CDR2 FQNEAQ (reference sequence). CDR3 length: 13 residues. V was cut by 1 base and J by 4 bases, with 4 bases left in between.

The CDR3 bases are TGTGCCAGCAGCTCCGAAATCCTAGCGGGAGGGCCCTCCTACAATGAGCAGTTCTTC. Its translation is CASSSEILAGGPSYNEQFF. The rearrangement links TRBV7-9 to TRBJ2-1; 12 bases are shared with TRBD2. This CDR3 has 19 residues. CDR1 and CDR2 from the germline V gene are SEHNR and FQNEAQ (reference sequence). The V and J ends lost 4 bases and 0 bases, in that order; junction bases with no gene match: 10. The variable domain in full, completed from reference TRBV7-9 and TRBJ2-1, reads DTGVSQNPRHKITKRGQNVTFRCDPISEHNRLYWYRQTLGQGPEFLTYFQNEAQLEKSRLLSDRFSAERPKGSFSTLEIQRTEQGDSAMYLCASSSEILAGGPSYNEQFFGPGTRLTVL.

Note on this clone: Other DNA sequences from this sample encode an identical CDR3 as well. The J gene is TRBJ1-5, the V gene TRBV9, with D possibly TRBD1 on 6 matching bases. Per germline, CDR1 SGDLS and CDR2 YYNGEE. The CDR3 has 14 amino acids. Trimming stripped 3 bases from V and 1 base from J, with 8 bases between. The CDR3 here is CASSAQGSNQPQHF. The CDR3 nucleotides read TGTGCCAGCAGCGCTCAGGGGAGCAATCAGCCCCAGCATTTT. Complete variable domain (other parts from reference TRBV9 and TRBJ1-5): DSGVTQTPKHLITATGQRVTLRCSPRSGDLSVYWYQQSLDQGLQFLIQYYNGEERAKGNILERFSAQQFPDLHSELNLSSLELGDSALYFCASSAQGSNQPQHFGDGTRLSIL.

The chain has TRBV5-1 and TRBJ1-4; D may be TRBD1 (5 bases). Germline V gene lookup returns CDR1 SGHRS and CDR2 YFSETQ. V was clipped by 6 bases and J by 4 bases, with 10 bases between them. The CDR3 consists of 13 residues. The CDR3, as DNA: TGCGCCAGCATGGGACGGGATAATGAAAAACTGTTTTTT. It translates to CASMGRDNEKLFF.

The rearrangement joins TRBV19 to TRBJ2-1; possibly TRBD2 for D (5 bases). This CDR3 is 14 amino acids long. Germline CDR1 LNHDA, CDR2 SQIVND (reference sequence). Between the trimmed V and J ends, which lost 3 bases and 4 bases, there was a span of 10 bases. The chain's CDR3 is CASSILTSYNEQFF. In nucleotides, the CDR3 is TGTGCCAGTAGTATCCTTACTAGTTACAATGAGCAGTTCTTC.